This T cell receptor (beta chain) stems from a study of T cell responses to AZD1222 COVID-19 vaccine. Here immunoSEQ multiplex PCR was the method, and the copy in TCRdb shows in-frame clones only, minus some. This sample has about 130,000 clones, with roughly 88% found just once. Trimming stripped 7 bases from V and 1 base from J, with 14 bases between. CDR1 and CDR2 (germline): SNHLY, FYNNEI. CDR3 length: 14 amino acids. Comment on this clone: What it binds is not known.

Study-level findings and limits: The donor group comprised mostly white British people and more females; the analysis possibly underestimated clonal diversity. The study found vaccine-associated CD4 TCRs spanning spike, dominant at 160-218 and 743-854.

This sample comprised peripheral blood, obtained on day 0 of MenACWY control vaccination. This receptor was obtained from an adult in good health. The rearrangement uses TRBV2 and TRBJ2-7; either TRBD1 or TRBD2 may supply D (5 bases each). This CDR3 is CASTRDRRSYEQYF. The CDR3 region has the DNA TGTGCCAGCACCAGGGACCGCCGATCCTACGAGCAGTACTTC.